These T cell receptor beta chains were read from a single sample in a study of T cell repertoires in cytomegalovirus infection. Antigen specificity for these receptors is unknown. Via MiXCR, TCRdb re-called the reads, giving one row per CDR3 protein. The table includes about 470,000 distinct CDR3 sequences, about two fifths detected once. The material was cultured PBMCs, obtained from culture after CMV antigen stimulation. Receptors were obtained from a human donor in good health (CMV status not recorded). Some clones in this sample may be carry-over from other donors' samples. Each CDR3 is given with its conserved first and last residue. The order of the fields is V gene, J gene, clone size, D gene, CDR3 DNA, CDR3 protein. D genes are given only for firm matches. The listing skips clone size in some rows; elsewhere it reads once, few, many or a size class.

v_call: TRBV7-9
j_call: TRBJ2-5
clone_size: -
d_call: -
cdr3_nt: TGTGCCAGCAGCTTAATCAAGGCTAGCCCCTACCAAGAGACCCAGTACTTC
cdr3_aa: CASSLIKASPYQETQYF

v_call: TRBV6-2/TRBV6-3
j_call: TRBJ1-5
clone_size: -
d_call: -
cdr3_nt: TGTGCCAGGGACGGTACCTGCAATCAGCCCCAGCATTTT
cdr3_aa: CARDGTCNQPQHF

v_call: TRBV4-2
j_call: TRBJ2-3
clone_size: -
d_call: TRBD2
cdr3_nt: TGTGCCAGCAGCCAGCTTAGCGGGGGGGCTTTAAATACGCAGTATTTT
cdr3_aa: CASSQLSGGALNTQYF

v_call: TRBV7-2
j_call: TRBJ2-5
clone_size: -
d_call: TRBD2
cdr3_nt: TGTGCCAGCAGCCTTACCGGGACTAGCCTCCAAGAGACCCAGTACTTC
cdr3_aa: CASSLTGTSLQETQYF

v_call: TRBV10-3
j_call: TRBJ2-7
clone_size: -
d_call: -
cdr3_nt: TGTGCCATCAGTGAAAGAAACGAGCAGTACTTC
cdr3_aa: CAISERNEQYF

v_call: TRBV10-3
j_call: TRBJ2-1
clone_size: -
d_call: TRBD2
cdr3_nt: TGTGCCATCAGGAGCGGGAGTGGGGATGAGCAGTTCTTC
cdr3_aa: CAIRSGSGDEQFF

v_call: TRBV6-1
j_call: TRBJ2-3
clone_size: -
d_call: TRBD2
cdr3_nt: TGTGCCAGCAGTGTTACTAGCGGGCGTACCACAGATACGCAGTATTTT
cdr3_aa: CASSVTSGRTTDTQYF

v_call: TRBV6-6
j_call: TRBJ1-1
clone_size: few
d_call: -
cdr3_nt: TGTGCCAGCAGGGGCCCCGACAGGATGAACACTGAAGCTTTCTTT
cdr3_aa: CASRGPDRMNTEAFF

v_call: TRBV11-3
j_call: TRBJ2-2
clone_size: -
d_call: -
cdr3_nt: TGTGCCAGCAGCCGGGACCTTGGGACCGGGGAGCTGTTTTTT
cdr3_aa: CASSRDLGTGELFF

v_call: TRBV12-3/TRBV12-4
j_call: TRBJ2-1
clone_size: -
d_call: TRBD2
cdr3_nt: TGTGCCAGCAGCTCGGGACTAGCGGGAGGAGGGGAGCAGTTCTTC
cdr3_aa: CASSSGLAGGGEQFF

v_call: TRBV12-3/TRBV12-4
j_call: TRBJ2-1
clone_size: few
d_call: -
cdr3_nt: TGTGCCAGCAGTCACAGGGGACTAGTGATCGGTGAGCAGTTCTTC
cdr3_aa: CASSHRGLVIGEQFF

v_call: TRBV7-8
j_call: TRBJ2-3
clone_size: -
d_call: -
cdr3_nt: TGTGCCAGCAGCTTAAAGCGGGCCAGCACAGATACGCAGTATTTT
cdr3_aa: CASSLKRASTDTQYF

v_call: TRBV6-2/TRBV6-3
j_call: TRBJ2-3
clone_size: once
d_call: TRBD2
cdr3_nt: TGTGCCAGCAGTTACTCCCCGCGGGGTAGCGGGAGAACGCAGGATACGCAGTATTTT
cdr3_aa: CASSYSPRGSGRTQDTQYF

v_call: TRBV11-2
j_call: TRBJ2-5
clone_size: few
d_call: -
cdr3_nt: TGTGCCAGCAGCCGCAGACTAGAAAATCTACTTTACCAAGAGACCCAGTACTTC
cdr3_aa: CASSRRLENLLYQETQYF

v_call: TRBV10-3
j_call: TRBJ1-2
clone_size: -
d_call: -
cdr3_nt: TGTGCCATCAGTGAAGGCGGGTCGGGAGGTAACTATGGCTACACCTTC
cdr3_aa: CAISEGGSGGNYGYTF

v_call: TRBV2
j_call: TRBJ2-5
clone_size: -
d_call: -
cdr3_nt: TGTGCCAGCATGAATCAAGGGTATGAGACCCAGTACTTC
cdr3_aa: CASMNQGYETQYF

v_call: TRBV7-4
j_call: TRBJ2-5
clone_size: -
d_call: TRBD2
cdr3_nt: TGTGCCAGCAGCTTAGCATTGGAGGCGGGAGTGGAAGAGACCCAGTACTTC
cdr3_aa: CASSLALEAGVEETQYF

v_call: TRBV7-2
j_call: TRBJ2-1
clone_size: few
d_call: TRBD1
cdr3_nt: TGTGCCAGCAGCTTCGACAGGGGGATATACAATGAGCAGTTCTTC
cdr3_aa: CASSFDRGIYNEQFF

v_call: TRBV11-2
j_call: TRBJ1-1
clone_size: -
d_call: -
cdr3_nt: TGTGCCAGCAGCTTTGGTGAGAAGAACACTGAAGCTTTCTTT
cdr3_aa: CASSFGEKNTEAFF

v_call: TRBV5-3
j_call: TRBJ1-2
clone_size: -
d_call: -
cdr3_nt: TGTGCCAGCAGCTTGGGGGGCGCCGGTAACTATGGCTACACCTTC
cdr3_aa: CASSLGGAGNYGYTF